These T cell receptor beta chains were read from a single sample in a study of CD8 T cells in ankylosing spondylitis. In TCRdb, the 5' RACE reads were re-called with MiXCR into one record per CDR3 protein. This sample carries fewer than 250,000 distinct CDR3 sequences, roughly 10% of them seen once, and the ten largest clones take 21%. Specimen: blood, either unsorted or a sorted T cell fraction (not recorded which). Source of these receptors: a male donor with ankylosing spondylitis or in good health (not recorded which). Each CDR3 is given with its conserved first and last residue. The D gene is left open where the match is weak. Not all rows give a size; the values are once, few, many and, for expanded clones, a class.

v_call: TRBV7-8
d_call: -
clone_size: many
j_call: TRBJ2-7
cdr3_nt: TGTGCCAGCAGCCCGGTGGCAGGAACGTACTACGAGCAGTACTTC
cdr3_aa: CASSPVAGTYYEQYF

v_call: TRBV4-2
d_call: TRBD2
clone_size: few
j_call: TRBJ2-1
cdr3_nt: TGTGCCAGCAGCCAACCGGGACTAGCGGGGTCGGGGGGAGAGCAGTTCTTC
cdr3_aa: CASSQPGLAGSGGEQFF

v_call: TRBV7-8
d_call: TRBD1
clone_size: -
j_call: TRBJ1-5
cdr3_nt: TGTGCCAGCAGCTTAGAAGGGGGCAGCCCCAATCAGCCCCAGCATTTT
cdr3_aa: CASSLEGGSPNQPQHF

v_call: TRBV20-1
d_call: -
clone_size: many
j_call: TRBJ1-4
cdr3_nt: TGCAGTGCTAGGGGGGCCCTCAATGAAAAACTGTTTTTT
cdr3_aa: CSARGALNEKLFF

v_call: TRBV28
d_call: TRBD1
clone_size: -
j_call: TRBJ2-3
cdr3_nt: TGTGCCAGCAGTGCCACCTCGGGACAGGGGCCGCAGAGGTATTTT
cdr3_aa: CASSATSGQGPQRYF

v_call: TRBV12-3/TRBV12-4
d_call: -
clone_size: -
j_call: TRBJ1-2
cdr3_nt: TGTGCCAGCAGTTTTATTGTGGCGTCAGCCAACTATGGCTACACCTTC
cdr3_aa: CASSFIVASANYGYTF

v_call: TRBV18
d_call: -
clone_size: few
j_call: TRBJ2-6
cdr3_nt: TGTGCCAGCTCACCACAGACAGTCCATACCACCTCTGGGGCCAACGTCCTGACTTTC
cdr3_aa: CASSPQTVHTTSGANVLTF

v_call: TRBV5-1
d_call: -
clone_size: many
j_call: TRBJ2-7
cdr3_nt: TGCGCCACCTCATGGGCAGGGGACTACGAGCAGTACTTC
cdr3_aa: CATSWAGDYEQYF

v_call: TRBV3-1
d_call: -
clone_size: few
j_call: TRBJ1-4
cdr3_nt: TGTGCCAGCAGCCAAGATCCCCAGGGAGGAAAACTGTTTTTT
cdr3_aa: CASSQDPQGGKLFF

v_call: TRBV5-1
d_call: -
clone_size: many
j_call: TRBJ2-7
cdr3_nt: TGCGCCAGCAGCTCAACCCAATACGAGCAGTACTTC
cdr3_aa: CASSSTQYEQYF

v_call: TRBV5-1
d_call: -
clone_size: many
j_call: TRBJ2-3
cdr3_nt: TGCGCCAGCAGTCCGCAATCAAGGGACGCCACAGATACGCAGTATTTT
cdr3_aa: CASSPQSRDATDTQYF

v_call: TRBV30
d_call: TRBD2
clone_size: many
j_call: TRBJ2-1
cdr3_nt: TGTGCCTGGAGTCGGCTAGCGGGCGGGCCCAATGAGCAGTTCTTC
cdr3_aa: CAWSRLAGGPNEQFF

v_call: TRBV7-9
d_call: -
clone_size: many
j_call: TRBJ1-5
cdr3_nt: TGTGCCAGCAGCCGCGGAGGGGGCAATCAGCCCCAGCATTTT
cdr3_aa: CASSRGGGNQPQHF

v_call: TRBV18
d_call: -
clone_size: -
j_call: TRBJ2-1
cdr3_nt: TGTGCCAGCTCACCTTCTGGCCCCCAAGAGCAGTTCTTC
cdr3_aa: CASSPSGPQEQFF

v_call: TRBV7-9
d_call: TRBD1
clone_size: many
j_call: TRBJ1-6
cdr3_nt: TGTGCCAGCAGCTCCACAGGGGTGGGTTCACCCCTCCACTTT
cdr3_aa: CASSSTGVGSPLHF

v_call: TRBV24-1
d_call: -
clone_size: many
j_call: TRBJ1-5
cdr3_nt: TGTGCCACCAGACCCACAGGCCCCGGAAATCAGCCCCAGCATTTT
cdr3_aa: CATRPTGPGNQPQHF

v_call: TRBV12-3/TRBV12-4
d_call: -
clone_size: many
j_call: TRBJ2-3
cdr3_nt: TGTGCCAGCAGCCCCGGGTACCCCCCAGATACGCAGTATTTT
cdr3_aa: CASSPGYPPDTQYF

v_call: TRBV6-1
d_call: TRBD1
clone_size: -
j_call: TRBJ2-3
cdr3_nt: TGTGCCAGCAGTCCCCGGACAGGGAAAGATACGCAGTATTTT
cdr3_aa: CASSPRTGKDTQYF

v_call: TRBV7-3
d_call: TRBD1
clone_size: few
j_call: TRBJ1-1
cdr3_nt: TGTGCCAGCAGCCCCAGACAGGGGACAATGAACACTGAAGCTTTCTTT
cdr3_aa: CASSPRQGTMNTEAFF

v_call: TRBV5-1
d_call: -
clone_size: -
j_call: TRBJ1-6
cdr3_nt: TGCGCCAGCGGCGTGGACGGAGATTCACCCCTCCACTTT
cdr3_aa: CASGVDGDSPLHF

v_call: TRBV7-9
d_call: -
clone_size: -
j_call: TRBJ2-2
cdr3_nt: TGTGCCGGGGACACCGGGGAGCTGTTTTTT
cdr3_aa: CAGDTGELFF

v_call: TRBV7-2
d_call: -
clone_size: many
j_call: TRBJ1-5
cdr3_nt: TGTGCCAGCAGCGAAGACAGTGCCAATCAGCCCCAGCATTTT
cdr3_aa: CASSEDSANQPQHF

v_call: TRBV12-3/TRBV12-4
d_call: -
clone_size: many
j_call: TRBJ1-2
cdr3_nt: TGTGCCAGCAGTTTCGAAGGTTCGGACTATGGCTACACCTTC
cdr3_aa: CASSFEGSDYGYTF

v_call: TRBV7-9
d_call: -
clone_size: once
j_call: TRBJ1-3
cdr3_nt: TGTGCCAGCAGCTTAACAGGTTCGATCTCTGGAAACACCATATATTTT
cdr3_aa: CASSLTGSISGNTIYF

v_call: TRBV6-2/TRBV6-3
d_call: -
clone_size: many
j_call: TRBJ2-7
cdr3_nt: TGTGCCAGCAGTTACTCGAAAGACAAACTCTACGAGCAGTACTTC
cdr3_aa: CASSYSKDKLYEQYF

v_call: TRBV5-1
d_call: -
clone_size: -
j_call: TRBJ2-5
cdr3_nt: TGCGCCAGCAGCTTAGAGGGTGCGGGAAGCCAAGAGACCCAGTACTTC
cdr3_aa: CASSLEGAGSQETQYF

v_call: TRBV20-1
d_call: -
clone_size: many
j_call: TRBJ1-2
cdr3_nt: TGCAGTGCCACCGGGCCCGCCCCCATCTATGGCTACACCTTC
cdr3_aa: CSATGPAPIYGYTF

v_call: TRBV20-1
d_call: TRBD1
clone_size: many
j_call: TRBJ1-1
cdr3_nt: TGCAGTGCTAGAGGGGCAGGGGGTACTGAAGCTTTCTTT
cdr3_aa: CSARGAGGTEAFF

v_call: TRBV3-1
d_call: -
clone_size: -
j_call: TRBJ1-4
cdr3_nt: TGTGCCAGCAGCCACAGGAGGGGTGGGGGTGAAAAACTGTTTTTT
cdr3_aa: CASSHRRGGGEKLFF

v_call: TRBV18
d_call: -
clone_size: few
j_call: TRBJ2-3
cdr3_nt: TGTGCCAGCTCACCTGATAGCACAGATACGCAGTATTTT
cdr3_aa: CASSPDSTDTQYF

v_call: TRBV20-1
d_call: TRBD2
clone_size: -
j_call: TRBJ2-1
cdr3_nt: TGCAGTGCTACAACAGCCATAGCGGGGGTCCGCCGGGAGCAGTTCTTC
cdr3_aa: CSATTAIAGVRREQFF

v_call: TRBV5-6
d_call: TRBD2
clone_size: few
j_call: TRBJ2-7
cdr3_nt: TGTGCCAGCAGCTTGTTCACAGCGGGGGGCGTCTACGAGCAGTACTTC
cdr3_aa: CASSLFTAGGVYEQYF

v_call: TRBV5-1
d_call: -
clone_size: many
j_call: TRBJ2-5
cdr3_nt: TGCGCCAGCAGCTCGCGGCTCCAAGAGACCCAGTACTTC
cdr3_aa: CASSSRLQETQYF

v_call: TRBV12-3/TRBV12-4
d_call: TRBD1
clone_size: few
j_call: TRBJ1-1
cdr3_nt: TGTGCCAGCAGGGAAGGGGGCGCAAACACTGAAGCTTTCTTT
cdr3_aa: CASREGGANTEAFF

v_call: TRBV7-3
d_call: TRBD2
clone_size: many
j_call: TRBJ2-2
cdr3_nt: TGTGCCAGCAGCTTAGCTAGCGGGGGGAACACCGGGGAGCTGTTTTTT
cdr3_aa: CASSLASGGNTGELFF

v_call: TRBV7-3
d_call: -
clone_size: many
j_call: TRBJ2-3
cdr3_nt: TGTGCCAGCAGCTTTATCGGGAAAACCACAGATACGCAGTATTTT
cdr3_aa: CASSFIGKTTDTQYF

v_call: TRBV7-6
d_call: -
clone_size: many
j_call: TRBJ1-4
cdr3_nt: TGTGCCAGCAGCCCCCTATCCGGGGAAAAACTGTTTTTT
cdr3_aa: CASSPLSGEKLFF

v_call: TRBV7-2
d_call: TRBD1
clone_size: few
j_call: TRBJ1-5
cdr3_nt: TGTGCCAGCAGCTTAGCAGGGGGCGGGCAGCCCCAGCATTTT
cdr3_aa: CASSLAGGGQPQHF

v_call: TRBV5-1
d_call: TRBD2
clone_size: many
j_call: TRBJ2-7
cdr3_nt: TGCGCCAGCAGCTTACTAGCGACTAGCTCCTACGAGCAGTACTTC
cdr3_aa: CASSLLATSSYEQYF

v_call: TRBV3-1
d_call: TRBD2
clone_size: few
j_call: TRBJ2-1
cdr3_nt: TGTGCCAGCAGCCAAATGACCGGACTAGCGGGGGGGCGAGGCAATGAGCAGTTCTTC
cdr3_aa: CASSQMTGLAGGRGNEQFF

v_call: TRBV12-3/TRBV12-4
d_call: -
clone_size: many
j_call: TRBJ2-1
cdr3_nt: TGTGCCAGCAGTCCCATTCCGGCCACCTACAATGAGCAGTTCTTC
cdr3_aa: CASSPIPATYNEQFF

v_call: TRBV7-2
d_call: -
clone_size: many
j_call: TRBJ2-3
cdr3_nt: TGTGCCAGCAGGCCGGGGGGCCTTAACACAGATACGCAGTATTTT
cdr3_aa: CASRPGGLNTDTQYF

v_call: TRBV12-3/TRBV12-4
d_call: TRBD2
clone_size: few
j_call: TRBJ2-1
cdr3_nt: TGTGCCAGCAGTTTAAGGGGCCTAGCGGGGTACAATGAGCAGTTCTTC
cdr3_aa: CASSLRGLAGYNEQFF

v_call: TRBV5-5
d_call: -
clone_size: -
j_call: TRBJ2-3
cdr3_nt: TGTGCCAGCAGCCCCGGGGCGACGACTAGCACAGATACGCAGTATTTT
cdr3_aa: CASSPGATTSTDTQYF

v_call: TRBV10-3
d_call: -
clone_size: many
j_call: TRBJ2-7
cdr3_nt: TGTGCCATCAGTGAGTCCCCAGGATCCTACGAGCAGTACTTC
cdr3_aa: CAISESPGSYEQYF

v_call: TRBV19
d_call: -
clone_size: many
j_call: TRBJ1-1
cdr3_nt: TGTGCCAGTAGTACTTCCGGGACAAGGGGTAGTCGGGCTTTCTTT
cdr3_aa: CASSTSGTRGSRAFF

v_call: TRBV27
d_call: -
clone_size: -
j_call: TRBJ2-1
cdr3_nt: TGTGCCAGCAGTTTATTAGGGGGGGCGGCCAATGAGCAGTTCTTC
cdr3_aa: CASSLLGGAANEQFF

v_call: TRBV7-9
d_call: -
clone_size: -
j_call: TRBJ2-7
cdr3_nt: TGTGCCAGCAGCTTAAAACTCGCAAGCTCCTACGAGCAGTACTTC
cdr3_aa: CASSLKLASSYEQYF

v_call: TRBV2
d_call: -
clone_size: once
j_call: TRBJ2-7
cdr3_nt: TGTGCCAGCAGGACAGCCATATACGAGCAGTACTTC
cdr3_aa: CASRTAIYEQYF

v_call: TRBV7-3
d_call: -
clone_size: -
j_call: TRBJ1-2
cdr3_nt: TGTGCCAGCAGCTCCGTCGGGGGGGGATCGGGGGGCTACACCTTC
cdr3_aa: CASSSVGGGSGGYTF

v_call: TRBV5-1
d_call: TRBD2
clone_size: few
j_call: TRBJ2-5
cdr3_nt: TGCGCCAGCAGCTTGGCCGGGGACTACATGCGGCGGGAGACCCAGTACTTC
cdr3_aa: CASSLAGDYMRRETQYF

v_call: TRBV7-9
d_call: TRBD1
clone_size: -
j_call: TRBJ1-1
cdr3_nt: TGTGCCAGCAGCGACCGGGACAGGGGGAACACTGAAGCTTTCTTT
cdr3_aa: CASSDRDRGNTEAFF

v_call: TRBV7-9
d_call: -
clone_size: many
j_call: TRBJ1-1
cdr3_nt: TGTGCCAGCAGCTTAGTAGGCGGCGGGAACACTGAAGCTTTCTTT
cdr3_aa: CASSLVGGGNTEAFF

v_call: TRBV7-3
d_call: -
clone_size: many
j_call: TRBJ2-4
cdr3_nt: TGTGCCAGCGGACTCCTCTTAACAGGGAGGTCCATTCAGTACTTC
cdr3_aa: CASGLLLTGRSIQYF

v_call: TRBV9
d_call: -
clone_size: -
j_call: TRBJ2-7
cdr3_nt: TGTGCCAGCAGCGTAACCAGGACGGCTAGCTCCTACGAGCAGTACTTC
cdr3_aa: CASSVTRTASSYEQYF